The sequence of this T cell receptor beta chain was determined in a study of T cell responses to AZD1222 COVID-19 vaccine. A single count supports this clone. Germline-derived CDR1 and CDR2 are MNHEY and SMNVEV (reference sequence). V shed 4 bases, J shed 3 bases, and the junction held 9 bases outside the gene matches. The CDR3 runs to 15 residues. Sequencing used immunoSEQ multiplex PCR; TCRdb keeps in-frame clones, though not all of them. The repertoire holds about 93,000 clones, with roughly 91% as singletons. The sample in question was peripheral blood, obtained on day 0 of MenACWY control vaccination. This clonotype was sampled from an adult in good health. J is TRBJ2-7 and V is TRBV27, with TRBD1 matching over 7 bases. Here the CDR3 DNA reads TGTGCCAGCAGTTCGACAGGGATGCACTACTACGAGCAGTACTTC. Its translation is CASSSTGMHYYEQYF.